The rows below give T cell receptor beta chains drawn from one sample of a study of blood T cell repertoires in COVID-19. Libraries were prepared by immunoSEQ multiplex PCR; TCRdb keeps only in-frame clonotypes and omits some of them. Among about 42,000 clones, 80% to 90% were seen once, and the ten largest hold roughly an eighth. Material: peripheral blood. These receptors were collected from a woman in her 70s in a cohort sampled during active COVID-19. Each CDR3 is given with its conserved first and last residue. A D gene is named only where the DNA matches it firmly. For some rows the clone size is stated as once, few or many, or as a class when expanded; others skip it.

clone_size,j_call,v_call,d_call,cdr3_aa,cdr3_nt
NA,TRBJ2-3,TRBV7-8,TRBD1,CASSPNRGRTDTQYF,TGTGCCAGCAGCCCAAACAGGGGCCGCACAGATACGCAGTATTTT
NA,TRBJ2-3,TRBV2,TRBD2,CASSVGGGPDTQYF,TGTGCCAGCAGCGTGGGGGGAGGGCCAGATACGCAGTATTTT
few,TRBJ2-1,TRBV7-2,NA,CASSSLYGSYNEQFF,TGTGCCAGCAGCTCCTTATACGGCTCCTACAATGAGCAGTTCTTC
NA,TRBJ2-7,TRBV6-5,TRBD1,CASSAGTGSRQQYF,TGTGCCAGCAGCGCCGGGACAGGGTCACGTCAGCAGTACTTC
NA,TRBJ2-7,TRBV6-5,NA,CASSYSSAGSLEQYF,TGTGCCAGCAGTTACTCGTCTGCGGGAAGTCTGGAGCAGTACTTC
NA,TRBJ1-2,TRBV18,TRBD1,CASSPGQGSGGYTF,TGTGCCAGCTCTCCGGGACAGGGTTCGGGCGGCTACACCTTC
NA,TRBJ2-1,TRBV11-3,TRBD2,CASSLGVLAGASGNEQFF,TGTGCCAGCAGCTTAGGGGTCCTAGCGGGAGCCTCGGGGAATGAGCAGTTCTTC
NA,TRBJ2-1,TRBV19,TRBD2,CATRGLAGVDEQFF,TGTGCCACAAGAGGTCTAGCGGGAGTCGATGAGCAGTTCTTC
NA,TRBJ2-3,TRBV7-9,NA,CASSLDGAKDTQYF,TGTGCCAGCAGCTTAGATGGGGCAAAAGATACGCAGTATTTT
NA,TRBJ2-1,TRBV6-5,NA,CASRNRLDRLFF,TGTGCCAGCAGGAATCGACTAGATCGGCTGTTCTTC
NA,TRBJ1-1,TRBV19,NA,CASSPGGNTEAFF,TGTGCCAGTAGTCCGGGGGGGAACACTGAAGCTTTCTTT
NA,TRBJ1-4,TRBV16,NA,CASSYSFSGEKLFF,TGTGCCAGCAGCTACTCTTTTTCCGGTGAAAAACTGTTTTTT
few,TRBJ2-7,TRBV10-3,NA,CAISGPDGGPPYEQYF,TGTGCCATCAGTGGACCGGACGGCGGGCCACCCTACGAGCAGTACTTC
NA,TRBJ2-5,TRBV5-1,TRBD1,CASSLQGASVETQYF,TGCGCCAGCAGCTTACAGGGGGCTTCGGTAGAGACCCAGTACTTC
NA,TRBJ2-7,TRBV13,NA,CASSLAGNEQYF,TGTGCCAGCAGCTTAGCGGGGAACGAGCAGTACTTC
NA,TRBJ2-1,TRBV19,NA,CASSIRIRSYNEQFF,TGTGCCAGTAGTATTAGAATCCGATCCTACAATGAGCAGTTCTTC
NA,TRBJ2-1,TRBV29-1,TRBD2,CSVEDKGGPYNEQFF,TGCAGCGTTGAAGATAAGGGAGGGCCCTACAATGAGCAGTTCTTC
NA,TRBJ2-5,TRBV28,NA,CASSTESQGYQETQYF,TGTGCCAGCAGTACCGAATCGCAGGGCTACCAAGAGACCCAGTACTTC
NA,TRBJ2-7,TRBV19,NA,CASSIVAGPNEQYF,TGTGCCAGTAGTATAGTGGCAGGGCCCAACGAGCAGTACTTC
many,TRBJ2-5,TRBV6-5,NA,CASSRALQETQYF,TGTGCCAGCAGTCGAGCCCTCCAAGAGACCCAGTACTTC
few,TRBJ1-5,TRBV6-2/TRBV6-3,NA,CASSSGNRGGNQPQHF,TGTGCCAGCAGTTCCGGCAACCGAGGTGGGAATCAGCCCCAGCATTTT
NA,TRBJ2-5,TRBV7-2,TRBD1,CASSLRGLATTKQETQYF,TGTGCCAGCAGCTTAAGGGGGCTAGCTACCACCAAGCAAGAGACCCAGTACTTC
NA,TRBJ2-5,TRBV19,NA,CASSFLQETQYF,TGTGCCAGTAGTTTTTTACAAGAGACCCAGTACTTC
NA,TRBJ2-1,TRBV12-3/TRBV12-4,NA,CASSGLLNEQFF,TGTGCCAGCAGCGGACTACTCAATGAGCAGTTCTTC
NA,TRBJ1-1,TRBV24-1,NA,CATRGAQNTEAFF,TGTGCCACCAGAGGGGCCCAGAACACTGAAGCTTTCTTT
NA,TRBJ2-3,TRBV15,TRBD2,CATSRPLNRGGPDTQYF,TGTGCCACCAGCAGACCTCTCAACCGGGGAGGGCCAGATACGCAGTATTTT
NA,TRBJ2-5,TRBV24-1,TRBD1,CATSEGDRGLSETQYF,TGTGCCACCAGTGAGGGGGACAGGGGGCTTTCGGAGACCCAGTACTTC
NA,TRBJ2-7,TRBV24-1,TRBD2,CATSDPRAGGPGSYEQYF,TGTGCCACCAGTGATCCCCGAGCGGGAGGGCCTGGCTCCTACGAGCAGTACTTC
NA,TRBJ2-1,TRBV21-1,NA,CASTELAEGGNEQFF,TGTGCCAGCACTGAACTAGCGGAAGGAGGCAATGAGCAGTTCTTC
NA,TRBJ1-4,TRBV10-2,NA,CATTPRGGNEKLFF,TGCGCCACCACGCCCAGGGGTGGTAATGAAAAACTGTTTTTT
NA,TRBJ2-7,TRBV28,NA,CASSFGGRLYEQYF,TGTGCCAGCAGTTTCGGGGGGCGTTTGTACGAGCAGTACTTC
NA,TRBJ2-7,TRBV7-9,NA,CASSFPGTYEQYF,TGTGCCAGCAGCTTCCCAGGGACCTACGAGCAGTACTTC
once,TRBJ2-5,TRBV4-1,NA,CASSQDGKVPGQSRKETQYF,TGCGCCAGCAGCCAAGATGGTAAGGTGCCGGGACAATCCAGGAAAGAGACCCAGTACTTC